This passage covers 8 T cell receptor beta chains from one sample sequenced in a study of blood T cells in healthy people across ages. Then a second PCR, running about 6 to 12 cycles, was carried out with a sample-barcoded 5' primer and a J-beta primer mix. A single record per CDR3 protein comes from TCRdb applying MiXCR to the 5' RACE reads. This sample has 700,000 to 900,000 distinct CDR3 sequences, with about 53% found just once. Sequenced sample: blood. These receptors were collected from a man at least 80 years old in good health.

This chain uses TRBV29-1 with TRBJ2-4; 7 bases match TRBD1. J gave up 13 bases and V 4 bases, and 7 bases lay outside the gene matches. This CDR3 spans 11 amino acids. Germline V gene data show CDR1 as SQVTM and CDR2 as ANQGSEA. CDR3 sequence reads: CSVARGNEQYF. DNA for the CDR3: TGCAGCGTTGCCAGGGGGAATGAGCAGTACTTC.

The V gene is TRBV9, the J gene TRBJ2-7; 12 nucleotides agree with TRBD2. CDR1 SGDLS and CDR2 YYNGEE come from the germline V gene. The CDR3 covers 18 residues. J lost 7 bases, V lost 1 base, and 15 bases had no gene match. CDR3 bases: TGTGCCAGCAGCGTACTCTCCGGGACTAGCGGGCAATTGGGGGAGCAGTACTTC. Translating gives CASSVLSGTSGQLGEQYF. The whole variable domain, remainder taken from reference TRBV9 and TRBJ2-7, is DSGVTQTPKHLITATGQRVTLRCSPRSGDLSVYWYQQSLDQGLQFLIQYYNGEERAKGNILERFSAQQFPDLHSELNLSSLELGDSALYFCASSVLSGTSGQLGEQYFGPGTRLTVT.

In its sample, this clonotype was seen a few times. The chain couples TRBV3-1 to TRBJ2-1; perhaps TRBD2 as D (5 bases). The CDR3 has 18 residues. From germline, CDR1 is LGHDT and CDR2 YNNKEL (reference sequence). V shed 1 base and J shed 2 bases, with 18 bases lying between them. This chain's CDR3 is CASSQVLTSGDPYNEQFF. CDR3 nucleotides: TGTGCCAGCAGCCAAGTTCTGACCAGCGGAGATCCCTACAATGAGCAGTTCTTC.

The chain uses TRBV2 and TRBJ2-2, with 9 bases that match TRBD1. Germline V gene lookup returns CDR1 SNHLY and CDR2 FYNNEI. The CDR3 has 15 amino acids. The trim removed 4 bases at V and 4 bases at J, leaving 4 bases unmatched. CDR3 bases: TGTGCCAGCAGTGGGGACAGGGCGGGCACCGGGGAGCTGTTTTTT. Translating gives CASSGDRAGTGELFF.

The chain combines TRBV6-6 with TRBJ2-1, with TRBD2 matching 9 bases. This CDR3 is 15 amino acids long. Looked up from germline, CDR1 is MNHNY and CDR2 is SVGAGI (reference sequence). V gave up 3 bases and J gave up 8 bases; unmatched junction bases: 8. In nucleotides, the CDR3 is TGTGCCAGCAGTTATGGCCTAGCGGGGAAGGATGAGCAGTTCTTC. It yields the protein CASSYGLAGKDEQFF.

This clonotype was detected ten times or more. The J gene is TRBJ2-3, the V gene TRBV7-2, with D perhaps TRBD1 (6 bases). V shed 3 bases and J shed 6 bases, with 16 bases lying between them. Germline V CDR1 and CDR2: SGHTA, FQGNSA. The CDR3 runs 15 residues. The DNA for the CDR3 is TGTGCCAGCAGCTTGTCCGGGACACCGCTGGATACGCAGTATTTT. It codes for CASSLSGTPLDTQYF.

Only one count was recorded for this clonotype. The DNA for the CDR3 is TGTGCCAGCAGCCGCCACTCGGGAGTCTTCGAGGATGAGCAGTTCTTC. Translation: CASSRHSGVFEDEQFF. The rearrangement joins TRBV28 to TRBJ2-1; D possibly corresponds to TRBD2 (6 bases). The germline V and J ends were trimmed by 6 bases and 8 bases, with 23 bases remaining between them. Germline V gene data show CDR1 as MDHEN and CDR2 as SYDVKM. The CDR3 extends over 16 amino acids.

The chain couples TRBV10-3 to TRBJ2-1; the D is unclear. The assigned J gene may be wrong: the sequence end matches TRBJ2-7 better. This CDR3 is built from 16 residues. Germline lookup yields CDR1 ENHRY and CDR2 SYGVKD. The CDR3 here is CAISESFGVAYNEQYF. CDR3 coding DNA: TGTGCCATCAGTGAGAGTTTCGGCGTCGCCTACAATGAGCAGTACTTC.